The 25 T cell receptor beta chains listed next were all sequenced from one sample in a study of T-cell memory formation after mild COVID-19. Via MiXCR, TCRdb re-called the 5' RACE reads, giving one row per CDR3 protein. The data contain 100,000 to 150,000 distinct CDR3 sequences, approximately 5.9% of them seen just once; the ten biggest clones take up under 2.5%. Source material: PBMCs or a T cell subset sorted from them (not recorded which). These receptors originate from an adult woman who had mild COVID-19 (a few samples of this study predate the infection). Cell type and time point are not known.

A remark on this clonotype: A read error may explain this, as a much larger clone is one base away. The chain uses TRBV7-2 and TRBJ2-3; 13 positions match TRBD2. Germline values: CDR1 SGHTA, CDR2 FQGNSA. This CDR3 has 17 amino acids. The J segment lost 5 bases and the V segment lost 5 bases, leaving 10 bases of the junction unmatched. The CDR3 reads CASSTAGLAGVGDTQYF. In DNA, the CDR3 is TGTGCCAGCAGCACCGCCGGACTAGCGGGAGTTGGAGATACGCAGTATTTT. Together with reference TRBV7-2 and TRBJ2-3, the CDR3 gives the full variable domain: GAGVSQSPSNKVTEKGKDVELRCDPISGHTALYWYRQSLGQGLEFLIYFQGNSAPDKSGLPSDRFSAERTGGSVSTLTIQRTQQEDSAVYLCASSTAGLAGVGDTQYFGPGTRLTVL.

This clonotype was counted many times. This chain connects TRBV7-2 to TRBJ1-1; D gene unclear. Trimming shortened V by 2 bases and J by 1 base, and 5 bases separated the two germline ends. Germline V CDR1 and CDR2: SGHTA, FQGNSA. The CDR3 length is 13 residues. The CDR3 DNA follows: TGTGCCAGCAGCTTACATCAGAACACTGAAGCTTTCTTT. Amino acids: CASSLHQNTEAFF.

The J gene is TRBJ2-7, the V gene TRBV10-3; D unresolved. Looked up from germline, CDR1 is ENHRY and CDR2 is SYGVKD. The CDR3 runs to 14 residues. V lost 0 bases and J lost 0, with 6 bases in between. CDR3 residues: CAISESFGSYEQYF. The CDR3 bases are TGTGCCATCAGTGAGTCATTCGGCTCCTACGAGCAGTACTTC.

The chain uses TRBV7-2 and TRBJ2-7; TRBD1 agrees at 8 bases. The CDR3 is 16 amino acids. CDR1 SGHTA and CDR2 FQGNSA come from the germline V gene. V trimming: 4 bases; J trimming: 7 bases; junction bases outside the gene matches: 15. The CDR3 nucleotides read TGTGCCAGCAGCTCCGAGGGCCCGGACAGGGTCACGGAGCAGTACTTC. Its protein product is CASSSEGPDRVTEQYF.

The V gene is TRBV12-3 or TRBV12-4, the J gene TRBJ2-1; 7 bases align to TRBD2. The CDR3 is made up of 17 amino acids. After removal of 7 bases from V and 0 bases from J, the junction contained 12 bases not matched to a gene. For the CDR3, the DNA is TGTGCCAGCACCTTTAGCGGGCAGTTCAACTCCTACAATGAGCAGTTCTTC. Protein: CASTFSGQFNSYNEQFF.

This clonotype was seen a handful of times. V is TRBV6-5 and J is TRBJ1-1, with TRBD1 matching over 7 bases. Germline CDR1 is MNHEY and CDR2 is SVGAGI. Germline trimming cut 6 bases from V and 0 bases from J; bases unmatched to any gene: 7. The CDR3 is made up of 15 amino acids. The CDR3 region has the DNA TGTGCCAGCAGCCCCAGGGGGGTCATGAACACTGAAGCTTTCTTT. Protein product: CASSPRGVMNTEAFF.

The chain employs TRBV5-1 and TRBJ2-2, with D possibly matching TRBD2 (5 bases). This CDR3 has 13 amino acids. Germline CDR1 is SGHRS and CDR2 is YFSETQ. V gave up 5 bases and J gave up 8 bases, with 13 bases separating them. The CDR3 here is CASRYPSGGELFF. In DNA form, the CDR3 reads TGCGCCAGCAGATATCCGTCGGGAGGGGAGCTGTTTTTT.

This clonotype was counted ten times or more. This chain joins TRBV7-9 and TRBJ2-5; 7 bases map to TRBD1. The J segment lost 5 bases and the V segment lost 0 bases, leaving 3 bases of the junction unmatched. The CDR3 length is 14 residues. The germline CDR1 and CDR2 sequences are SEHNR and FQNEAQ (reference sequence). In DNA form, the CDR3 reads TGTGCCAGCAGCTTAGCGGGACAGAGGGAGACCCAGTACTTC. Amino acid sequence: CASSLAGQRETQYF.

CDR3 region: CASSLIGNNSPLHF. CDR3 DNA sequence: TGTGCCAGCAGCTTAATCGGCAATAATTCACCCCTCCACTTT. This rearrangement joins TRBV7-2 to TRBJ1-6; no definite D call. The CDR3 covers 14 residues. Between the trimmed V and J ends, which lost 2 bases and 5 bases, there was a span of 7 bases. Germline CDR1 reads SGHTA; CDR2 reads FQGNSA.

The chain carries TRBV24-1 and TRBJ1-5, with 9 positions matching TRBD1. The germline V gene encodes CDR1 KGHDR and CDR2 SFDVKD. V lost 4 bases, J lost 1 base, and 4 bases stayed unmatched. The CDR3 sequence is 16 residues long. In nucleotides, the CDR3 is TGTGCCACCAGTGAGGGGACAGGGAAGAGCAATCAGCCCCAGCATTTT. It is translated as CATSEGTGKSNQPQHF.

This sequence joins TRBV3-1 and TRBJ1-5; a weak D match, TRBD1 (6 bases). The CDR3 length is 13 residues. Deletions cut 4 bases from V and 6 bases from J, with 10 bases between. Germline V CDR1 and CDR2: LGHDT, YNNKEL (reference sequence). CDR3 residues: CASSPSDSQPQHF. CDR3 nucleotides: TGTGCCAGCAGCCCTTCGGACAGTCAGCCCCAGCATTTT.

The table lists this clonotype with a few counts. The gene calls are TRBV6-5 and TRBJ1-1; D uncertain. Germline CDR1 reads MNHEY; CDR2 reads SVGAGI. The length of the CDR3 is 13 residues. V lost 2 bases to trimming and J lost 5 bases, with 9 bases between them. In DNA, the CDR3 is TGTGCCAGCAGTTACGATAGGGATACTGAAGCTTTCTTT. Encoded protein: CASSYDRDTEAFF.

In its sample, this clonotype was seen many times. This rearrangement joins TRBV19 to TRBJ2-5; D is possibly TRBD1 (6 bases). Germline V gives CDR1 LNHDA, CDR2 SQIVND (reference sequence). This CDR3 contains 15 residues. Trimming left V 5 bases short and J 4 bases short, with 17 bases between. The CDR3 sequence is CASSETGTSGETQYF. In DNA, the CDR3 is TGTGCCAGTAGTGAAACCGGGACATCGGGAGAGACCCAGTACTTC.

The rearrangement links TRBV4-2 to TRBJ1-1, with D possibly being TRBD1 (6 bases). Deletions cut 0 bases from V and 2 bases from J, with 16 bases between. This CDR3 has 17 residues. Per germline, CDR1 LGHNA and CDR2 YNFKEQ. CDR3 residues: CASSQDRTAPLNTEAFF. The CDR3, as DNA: TGTGCCAGCAGCCAAGATCGGACAGCACCTTTAAACACTGAAGCTTTCTTT.

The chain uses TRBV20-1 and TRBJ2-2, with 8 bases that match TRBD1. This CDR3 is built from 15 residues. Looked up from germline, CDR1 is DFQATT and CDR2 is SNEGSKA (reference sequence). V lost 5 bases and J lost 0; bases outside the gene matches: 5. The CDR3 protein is CSAPKQGANTGELFF. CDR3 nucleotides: TGCAGTGCTCCCAAACAGGGGGCGAACACCGGGGAGCTGTTTTTT.

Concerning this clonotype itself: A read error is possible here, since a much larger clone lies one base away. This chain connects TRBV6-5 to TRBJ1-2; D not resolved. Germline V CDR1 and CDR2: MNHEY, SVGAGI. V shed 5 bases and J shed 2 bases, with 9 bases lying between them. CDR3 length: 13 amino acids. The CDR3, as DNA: TGTGCCAGCAGTCCCCAGCCCAACTATGGCTACACCTTC. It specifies CASSPQPNYGYTF.

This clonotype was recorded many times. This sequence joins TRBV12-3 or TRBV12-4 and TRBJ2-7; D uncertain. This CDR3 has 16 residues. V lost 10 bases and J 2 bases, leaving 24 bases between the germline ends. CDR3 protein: CATPAYTDNPPYEQYF. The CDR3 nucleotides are TGTGCCACCCCAGCTTATACTGACAACCCGCCCTACGAGCAGTACTTC.

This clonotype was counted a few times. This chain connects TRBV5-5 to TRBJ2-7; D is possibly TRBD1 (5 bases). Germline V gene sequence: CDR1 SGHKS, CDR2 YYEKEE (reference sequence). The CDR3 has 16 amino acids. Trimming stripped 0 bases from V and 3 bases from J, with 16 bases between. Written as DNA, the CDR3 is TGTGCCAGCAGCTTGGAAGACAGTCCTTCTCTCTACGAGCAGTACTTC. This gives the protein CASSLEDSPSLYEQYF.

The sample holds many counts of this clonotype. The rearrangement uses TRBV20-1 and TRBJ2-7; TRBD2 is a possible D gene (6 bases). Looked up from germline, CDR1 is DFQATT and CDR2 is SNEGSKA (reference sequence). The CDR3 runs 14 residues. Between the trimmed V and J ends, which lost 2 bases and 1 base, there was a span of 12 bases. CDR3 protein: CSARLGGASYEQYF. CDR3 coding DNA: TGCAGTGCTAGACTCGGCGGGGCTTCCTACGAGCAGTACTTC.

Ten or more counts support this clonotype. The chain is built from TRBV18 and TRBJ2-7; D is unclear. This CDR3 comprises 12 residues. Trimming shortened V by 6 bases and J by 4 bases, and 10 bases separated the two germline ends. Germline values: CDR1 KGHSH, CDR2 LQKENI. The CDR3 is CASSPQEYEQYF. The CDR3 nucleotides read TGTGCCAGCTCCCCGCAGGAGTACGAGCAGTACTTC.

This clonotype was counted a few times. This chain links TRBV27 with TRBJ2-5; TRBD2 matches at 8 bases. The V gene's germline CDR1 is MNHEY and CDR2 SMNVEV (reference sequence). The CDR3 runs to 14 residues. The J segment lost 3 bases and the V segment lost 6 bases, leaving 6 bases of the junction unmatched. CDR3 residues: CASSRLSGEETQYF. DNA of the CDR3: TGTGCCAGCAGCCGACTTAGCGGGGAAGAGACCCAGTACTTC.

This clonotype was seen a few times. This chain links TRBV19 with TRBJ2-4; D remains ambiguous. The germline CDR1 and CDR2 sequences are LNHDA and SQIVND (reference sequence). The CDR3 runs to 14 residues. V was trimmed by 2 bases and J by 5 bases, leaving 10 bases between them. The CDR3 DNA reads TGTGCCAGTAGTATAAGGAGCAGAGAAAACATTCAGTACTTC. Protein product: CASSIRSRENIQYF.

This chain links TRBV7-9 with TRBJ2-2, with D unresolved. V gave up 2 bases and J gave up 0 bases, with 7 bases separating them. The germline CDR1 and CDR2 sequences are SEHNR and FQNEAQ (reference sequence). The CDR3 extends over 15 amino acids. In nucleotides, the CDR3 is TGTGCCAGCAGCTTAACAGTGGCGAACACCGGGGAGCTGTTTTTT. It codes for CASSLTVANTGELFF.

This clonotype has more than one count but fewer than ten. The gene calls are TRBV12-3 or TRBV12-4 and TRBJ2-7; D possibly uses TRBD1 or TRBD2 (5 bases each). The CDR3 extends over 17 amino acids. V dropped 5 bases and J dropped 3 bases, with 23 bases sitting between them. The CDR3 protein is CASSPGRAYLGGYEQYF. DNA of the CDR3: TGTGCCAGCAGTCCGGGACGGGCCTATCTTGGAGGCTACGAGCAGTACTTC.

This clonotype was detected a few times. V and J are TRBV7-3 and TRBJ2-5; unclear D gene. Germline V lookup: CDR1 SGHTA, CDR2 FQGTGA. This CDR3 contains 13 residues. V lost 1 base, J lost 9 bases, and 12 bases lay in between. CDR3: CASSLSRLDPQYF. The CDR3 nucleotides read TGTGCCAGCAGCTTAAGTAGGTTAGATCCCCAGTACTTC.